This paragraph reports one TCR beta chain. Its specificity is unknown. This sample stems from a study of T-cell memory formation after mild COVID-19. TCR alpha and TCR beta cDNA libraries carrying sample barcodes and UMIs were produced by 5'RACE using constant-segment primers. Each CDR3 protein is one row after TCRdb ran MiXCR on the 5' RACE reads. The sample has 470,000 or so distinct CDR3 sequences; approximately 20% are singletons. The study, taken as a whole, reports: In pre-infection memory, a portion of responding clones appeared, which suggested that cross-reactive memory joined. Clones contracting across day 15 to 85 had a balanced CD4/CD8 profile; later expanding clones leaned CD4+.

The source of this sequence is an adult woman who had mild COVID-19 (a few samples of this study predate the infection). Cell type and time point are not known. Sequenced sample: PBMCs or a T cell subset sorted from them (not recorded which).

The CDR3 region is CASSPRPQGPYEQYF. CDR3 bases: TGTGCCAGCAGCCCCAGACCCCAGGGTCCCTACGAGCAGTACTTC. The chain combines TRBV7-8 with TRBJ2-7; D may be TRBD1 (5 bases). In germline, CDR1 is SGHVS, CDR2 FQNEAQ. V gave up 5 bases and J gave up 2 bases, with 16 bases separating them. CDR3 size: 15 residues.